The rows below give T cell receptor beta chains drawn from one sample of a study of cytomegalovirus exposure and HLA in healthy donors. Data came from immunoSEQ multiplex PCR; TCRdb stores just in-frame clones and leaves some out. Among approximately 100,000 clones listed, roughly 90% were seen once. Sequenced input: PBMCs. The source is a man between 18 and 35 years old in good health and CMV-seropositive. CDR3s include the opening cysteine and the closing phenylalanine or tryptophan. The D gene is left open where the match is weak. The size field is filled for only some rows; it gives once, few, many or a size class.

V	J	size	D	CDR3	DNA
TRBV19	TRBJ1-1	.	.	CASSIPGRTEAFF	TGTGCCAGTAGTATCCCAGGCCGCACTGAAGCTTTCTTT
TRBV7-2	TRBJ1-2	.	.	CASSLVGGSGYTF	TGTGCCAGCAGCTTAGTTGGGGGCTCGGGCTACACCTTC
TRBV7-2	TRBJ2-5	.	.	CASSLDPVQETQYF	TGTGCCAGCAGCTTAGATCCAGTCCAAGAGACCCAGTACTTC
TRBV7-9	TRBJ1-5	.	.	CASSPTMGGQPQHF	TGTGCCAGCAGCCCAACGATGGGGGGTCAGCCCCAGCATTTT
TRBV4-2	TRBJ2-7	.	.	CASSQGYRDYEQYF	TGTGCCAGCAGCCAAGGGTACAGAGACTACGAGCAGTACTTC
TRBV4-1	TRBJ2-2	.	.	CASSSQWAGANTGELFF	TGCGCCAGCAGCTCACAATGGGCAGGGGCAAACACCGGGGAGCTGTTTTTT
TRBV5-1	TRBJ2-2	few	TRBD2	CASSSGLAGDTGELFF	TGCGCCAGCAGCTCAGGACTAGCGGGGGATACCGGGGAGCTGTTTTTT
TRBV2	TRBJ2-7	.	TRBD2	CASRLTSGILNEQYF	TGTGCCAGCAGGCTTACTAGCGGGATCTTGAACGAGCAGTACTTC
TRBV27	TRBJ1-2	.	.	CASSLSSGNPYGYTF	TGTGCCAGCAGTTTATCGTCCGGGAACCCCTATGGCTACACCTTC
TRBV9	TRBJ2-6	.	.	CASSLRDSGANVLTF	TGTGCCAGCAGCTTACGGGACTCTGGGGCCAACGTCCTGACTTTC
TRBV7-9	TRBJ1-1	.	TRBD1	CASSFLQGTNTEAFF	TGTGCCAGCAGCTTCTTACAGGGGACGAACACTGAAGCTTTCTTT
TRBV29-1	TRBJ2-3	.	.	CSVDSNPNTDTQYF	TGCAGCGTCGACTCAAATCCTAACACAGATACGCAGTATTTT
TRBV2	TRBJ2-5	.	.	CASSGTRGPGGTQYF	TGTGCCAGCAGTGGTACGCGGGGGCCCGGGGGGACCCAGTACTTC
TRBV9	TRBJ1-6	few	TRBD1	CASSRGQRQNSPLHF	TGTGCCAGCAGCCGGGGACAGCGACAAAACTCACCCCTCCACTTT
TRBV7-9	TRBJ2-5	.	.	CASSWTSIQETQYF	TGTGCCAGCAGCTGGACTTCGATCCAAGAGACCCAGTACTTC
TRBV29-1	TRBJ2-7	.	TRBD2	CSVEGTRRNEQYF	TGCAGCGTTGAAGGGACTAGACGAAACGAGCAGTACTTC
TRBV10-1	TRBJ2-6	once	TRBD1	CASRGTGDFSGANVLTF	TGCGCCAGCAGGGGGACAGGGGACTTCTCTGGGGCCAACGTCCTGACTTTC
TRBV7-9	TRBJ1-5	.	.	CASSVGTLQPQHF	TGTGCCAGCAGCGTAGGGACACTTCAGCCCCAGCATTTT
TRBV21-1	TRBJ1-2	.	.	CASSKGTRRDGTGSGYTF	TGTGCCAGCAGCAAAGGGACCCGAAGAGATGGGACAGGGAGTGGCTACACCTTC
TRBV29-1	TRBJ1-1	.	.	CSGRQDVTEAFF	TGCAGCGGTAGACAGGATGTCACTGAAGCTTTCTTT
TRBV5-1	TRBJ1-3	.	TRBD1	CASSRDRDLNTIYF	TGCGCCAGCAGCCGGGACAGGGATCTTAACACCATATATTTT
TRBV7-2	TRBJ1-2	.	.	CASSAGQLLYGYTF	TGTGCCAGCAGCGCCGGACAGCTTCTCTATGGCTACACCTTC
TRBV11-2	TRBJ2-4	.	TRBD1	CASSFGPGQGGQNIQYF	TGTGCCAGCAGCTTTGGGCCGGGACAGGGAGGCCAAAACATTCAGTACTTC
TRBV19	TRBJ2-1	.	TRBD1	CASSISLGQGAREQFF	TGTGCCAGTAGTATTAGTCTGGGACAGGGGGCAAGGGAGCAGTTCTTC
TRBV19	TRBJ1-1	.	TRBD1	CATRTGVYTEAFF	TGTGCCACCAGGACAGGGGTTTACACTGAAGCTTTCTTT
TRBV7-6	TRBJ2-3	once	TRBD2	CASSLEVRAGVRTDTQYF	TGTGCCAGCAGCTTAGAAGTTCGAGCGGGAGTAAGAACAGATACGCAGTATTTT
TRBV5-1	TRBJ2-7	.	TRBD1	CASSRGQGPLYEQYF	TGCGCCAGCAGCAGAGGACAGGGCCCTCTCTACGAGCAGTACTTC
TRBV27	TRBJ2-5	.	.	CASSLSPFQETQYF	TGTGCCAGCAGTTTATCCCCCTTCCAAGAGACCCAGTACTTC
TRBV27	TRBJ2-7	.	.	CASSSRGYEQYF	TGTGCCAGCAGTTCCCGGGGCTACGAGCAGTACTTC
TRBV6-1	TRBJ2-5	.	.	CASSEGGNEETQYF	TGTGCCAGCAGTGAAGGCGGCAACGAAGAGACCCAGTACTTC
TRBV7-2	TRBJ2-1	once	.	CASSPPLSNEQFF	TGTGCCAGCAGCCCTCCTCTATCCAATGAGCAGTTCTTC
TRBV9	TRBJ1-4	.	.	CASSVDVGGRNEKLFF	TGTGCCAGCAGCGTAGATGTGGGGGGGCGCAATGAAAAACTGTTTTTT
TRBV7-6	TRBJ2-3	.	TRBD2	CASSLALAGSDTQYF	TGTGCCAGCAGCTTAGCGTTAGCGGGGTCAGATACGCAGTATTTT
TRBV18	TRBJ1-1	.	.	CASSTSDTAYTEAFF	TGTGCCAGCTCAACCTCCGACACCGCGTACACTGAAGCTTTCTTT
TRBV11-3	TRBJ2-7	.	TRBD1	CASSLFPRQGARTYEQYF	TGTGCCAGCAGCTTATTTCCCAGACAGGGGGCAAGAACCTACGAGCAGTACTTC
TRBV7-9	TRBJ2-1	.	.	CASSLALVRNEQFF	TGTGCCAGCAGCTTAGCGCTAGTCCGCAATGAGCAGTTCTTC
TRBV4-2	TRBJ2-5	few	.	CASSQEGVGAAGDQETQYF	TGTGCCAGCAGCCAAGAGGGGGTGGGGGCGGCCGGTGACCAAGAGACCCAGTACTTC
TRBV4-3	TRBJ1-4	.	TRBD1	CASSQNPTHGQGKNEKLFF	TGCGCCAGCAGCCAAAACCCAACACACGGACAGGGGAAGAATGAAAAACTGTTTTTT
TRBV4-3	TRBJ2-3	.	.	CASSPSPGSRTDTQYF	TGCGCCAGCAGCCCCTCACCGGGGTCACGCACAGATACGCAGTATTTT
TRBV7-2	TRBJ1-5	.	.	CASSLTGRDLSNQPQHF	TGTGCCAGCAGCCTGACGGGAAGGGATCTTAGCAATCAGCCCCAGCATTTT
TRBV5-5	TRBJ2-7	.	.	CASSLDLPYEQYF	TGTGCCAGCAGCCTGGATCTCCCCTACGAGCAGTACTTC
TRBV6-1	TRBJ2-1	.	.	CASSDTPYNEQFF	TGTGCCAGCAGTGATACACCCTACAATGAGCAGTTCTTC
TRBV5-5	TRBJ2-7	.	TRBD2	CASSWTSSYEQYF	TGTGCCAGCAGCTGGACTAGTAGCTACGAGCAGTACTTC
TRBV4-3	TRBJ2-3	few	TRBD2	CASSQVSGGRGTQYF	TGCGCCAGCAGCCAAGTTAGCGGGGGCCGGGGTACGCAGTATTTT
TRBV4-1	TRBJ2-7	.	.	CASSQDSGPLSYEQYF	TGCGCCAGCAGCCAAGATAGCGGACCTCTATCCTACGAGCAGTACTTC
TRBV14	TRBJ1-1	.	.	CASSPLTGDGTFF	TGTGCCAGCAGCCCCCTGACAGGTGACGGGACTTTCTTT
TRBV9	TRBJ2-1	.	TRBD1	CASSVMGDRYYNEQFF	TGTGCCAGCAGCGTAATGGGGGACAGATACTACAATGAGCAGTTCTTC
TRBV5-4	TRBJ2-1	.	.	CASSYPRTEITGNKYNEQFF	TGTGCCAGCAGCTACCCCAGGACAGAGATTACCGGAAACAAATACAATGAGCAGTTCTTC
TRBV12-5	TRBJ2-3	.	TRBD1	CASGGTGGTDTQYF	TGTGCTAGTGGTGGCACAGGGGGCACAGATACGCAGTATTTT
TRBV4-3	TRBJ1-1	.	.	CASSQVLGGTEAFF	TGCGCCAGCAGCCAAGTTTTGGGAGGCACTGAAGCTTTCTTT
TRBV7-9	TRBJ1-2	.	TRBD1	CASSSPPGGQGAIAGYTF	TGTGCCAGCAGCTCACCCCCCGGGGGACAGGGGGCAATCGCTGGCTACACCTTC
TRBV7-2	TRBJ2-2	.	.	CASSAGLAPTGELFF	TGTGCCAGCAGCGCCGGTCTTGCCCCCACGGGGGAGCTGTTTTTT
TRBV5-6	TRBJ2-5	.	TRBD2	CASSLFPTSGQETQYF	TGTGCCAGCAGCTTGTTTCCGACTAGCGGCCAAGAGACCCAGTACTTC
TRBV7-2	TRBJ2-7	.	TRBD2	CASSPTGTSFYEQYF	TGTGCCAGCAGCCCTACCGGGACTAGCTTCTACGAGCAGTACTTC